These T cell receptor beta chains were read from a single sample in a study of OX40 agonist ivuxolimab in advanced cancers. The repertoire was sequenced with immunoSEQ multiplex PCR; TCRdb's copy has only in-frame clones and lacks some. The data show roughly 100,000 clones, under 85% seen once. The material was CD4+ or CD8+ T cells sorted from blood, obtained in a trial of the OX40 agonist ivuxolimab. The receptors were sampled from an adult with an advanced solid tumor such as melanoma, head and neck, liver or kidney cancer. Both conserved end residues are part of each CDR3. D genes are given only for firm matches. Clone size appears in some rows only: once, few, many, or a class for an expanded clone.

>TRBJ1-1|once|TRBD1|TRBV19
TGTGCCAGTAGTCCCGGGACAGGGGTCACTGAAGCTTTCTTT
CASSPGTGVTEAFF
>TRBJ2-7|-|-|TRBV18
TGTGCCAGCTCACCGGGTTACGAGCAGTACTTC
CASSPGYEQYF
>TRBJ2-7|-|TRBD1|TRBV27
TGTGCCAGCGGAAACAGGGGTGGCGAGCAGTACTTC
CASGNRGGEQYF
>TRBJ2-4|-|-|TRBV5-1
TGCGCCAGCAGCCCTGGTGGGGTGGGGAACATTCAGTACTTC
CASSPGGVGNIQYF
>TRBJ2-1|-|TRBD2|TRBV2
TGTGCCAGCCGCGGGACTAGCGTGAGTGAGCAGTTCTTC
CASRGTSVSEQFF
>TRBJ1-4|few|TRBD1|TRBV15
TGTGCCACCAGCCACTACAGGGGAGAGGATGAAAAACTGTTTTTT
CATSHYRGEDEKLFF
>TRBJ1-1|-|-|TRBV10-2
TGCGCCAGCAGTGGGTCGGTTGAAGCTTTCTTT
CASSGSVEAFF
>TRBJ2-3|-|TRBD2|TRBV7-6
TGTGCCAGCAGCTTAGGAGGGCGGGGGGCCACAGATACGCAGTATTTT
CASSLGGRGATDTQYF
>TRBJ2-1|once|TRBD1|TRBV7-9
TGTGCCAGCAGTACAGGACAGGTTAACAATGAGCAGTTCTTC
CASSTGQVNNEQFF
>TRBJ2-5|-|TRBD1|TRBV5-1
TGCGCCAGCAGCAACCCGACAGGGGCAGGAGAGACCCAGTACTTC
CASSNPTGAGETQYF
>TRBJ2-5|-|-|TRBV7-2
TGTGCCAGCAGCTTAGTAGGTAGAAAAGAGACCCAGTACTTC
CASSLVGRKETQYF
>TRBJ2-2|-|-|TRBV19
TGTGCCAGTAGGCAGGGATTTGTCGGGGAGCTGTTTTTT
CASRQGFVGELFF
>TRBJ1-1|-|TRBD1|TRBV30
TGTGCCGGCGTGAACGTTGCAGGGGGTAACACTGAAGCTTTCTTT
CAGVNVAGGNTEAFF
>TRBJ1-4|-|-|TRBV10-3
TGTGCCATCAGGAGGGCAGGGACTAATGAAAAACTGTTTTTT
CAIRRAGTNEKLFF
>TRBJ1-5|-|-|TRBV5-1
TGCGCCAGCAGCCCTGGGGACACTAATCAGCCCCAGCATTTT
CASSPGDTNQPQHF
>TRBJ1-1|-|-|TRBV11-2
TGTGCCAGCAGCCCATTCAGCTCCGGGCTAGCTGAAGCTTTCTTT
CASSPFSSGLAEAFF
>TRBJ2-7|-|TRBD1|TRBV6-6
TGTGCCAGCAGGACCATCCGGGACAGGGACCACGAGCAGTACTTC
CASRTIRDRDHEQYF
>TRBJ2-3|-|TRBD2|TRBV6-5
TGTGCCAGCAGCCGGGGGGGTACGCAGTATTTT
CASSRGGTQYF
>TRBJ1-2|-|-|TRBV6-1
TGTGCCAGCAGTGAAAATCTTAGGGACACCTTC
CASSENLRDTF
>TRBJ2-2|-|TRBD2|TRBV6-6
TGTGCCAGCAGTCCGACGAGCGGGGGCACCGGGGAGCTGTTTTTT
CASSPTSGGTGELFF
>TRBJ1-5|few|-|TRBV5-8
TGTGCCAGCAGCATCGGGACACAGAGCAATCAGCCCCAGCATTTT
CASSIGTQSNQPQHF
>TRBJ1-2|-|-|TRBV6-6
TGTGCCAGCAGTAATACGGGTACCTATGGCTACACCTTC
CASSNTGTYGYTF
>TRBJ1-2|-|TRBD1|TRBV7-2
TGTGCCAGCAGCGTAACCGGGACAGGGGAGGGCTACACCTTC
CASSVTGTGEGYTF
>TRBJ2-7|-|-|TRBV7-2
TGTGCCAGCAGCTTAGTTAGCCAGGGAAACTCCTACGAGCAGTACTTC
CASSLVSQGNSYEQYF
>TRBJ2-3|-|-|TRBV7-8
TGTGCCAGCAGCTGGAGACAACCCACAGATACGCAGTATTTT
CASSWRQPTDTQYF
>TRBJ2-7|-|TRBD1|TRBV19
TGTGCCAGTGGACAGGGGGACTACGAGCAGTACTTC
CASGQGDYEQYF
>TRBJ1-5|-|-|TRBV6-5
TGTGCCACATCTCGGGGGTACGAGCAGCCCCAGCATTTT
CATSRGYEQPQHF
>TRBJ1-3|-|-|TRBV10-3
TGTGCCATCAGGGACGGGACTGACTCTGGAAACACCATATATTTT
CAIRDGTDSGNTIYF
>TRBJ2-1|-|-|TRBV4-1
TGCGCCAGCAGCCAAGTGGCTAGCAGGCATGAGCAGTTCTTC
CASSQVASRHEQFF
>TRBJ1-3|-|-|TRBV11-2
TGTGCCAGCAGCTTAGTTGCTTTAAACACCATATATTTT
CASSLVALNTIYF
>TRBJ2-1|-|-|TRBV4-1
TGCGCCAGCAGCCAAGAGGGGGGGCAGTTCTTC
CASSQEGGQFF
>TRBJ1-1|-|-|TRBV5-1
TGCGCCAGCAGGGAGAGCCAAGGGGGGACTGAAGCTTTCTTT
CASRESQGGTEAFF
>TRBJ1-2|-|-|TRBV5-8
TGTGCCAGCAGCGGGGGGTTACGAGCTAACTATGGCTACACCTTC
CASSGGLRANYGYTF
>TRBJ2-1|few|TRBD2|TRBV5-6
TGTGCCAGCAGCTCCGGGACTAGCGGGCGAAGCTCCTACAATGAGCAGTTCTTC
CASSSGTSGRSSYNEQFF
>TRBJ2-1|-|TRBD2|TRBV27
TGTGCCAGCAGTCCGACTAGCGGGAGCGGGTATGAGCAGTTCTTC
CASSPTSGSGYEQFF
>TRBJ2-3|-|-|TRBV27
TGTGCCAGCAGTCCTCCCGCCGCAGGGCCCATCACAGATACGCAGTATTTT
CASSPPAAGPITDTQYF
>TRBJ1-5|-|-|TRBV7-8
TGTGCCAGCAGCCTTTGGCTGGGCAGCAATCAGCCCCAGCATTTT
CASSLWLGSNQPQHF
>TRBJ2-1|-|TRBD2|TRBV4-3
TGCGCCAGCAGCCTGGCGGAGCGGGGGGACTACAATGAGCAGTTCTTC
CASSLAERGDYNEQFF
>TRBJ2-3|once|TRBD2|TRBV18
TGTGCCAGCTCACCACGGGCGGGAGGGTCGGATACGCAGTATTTT
CASSPRAGGSDTQYF
>TRBJ2-3|once|TRBD2|TRBV7-8
TGTGCCAGCAGCTTAGGTAGCGGGAGACGCACAGATACGCAGTATTTT
CASSLGSGRRTDTQYF
>TRBJ2-1|once|-|TRBV6-1
TGTGCCAGCTCACTTAGCCGTGAGGGGGGGCAGTTCTTC
CASSLSREGGQFF
>TRBJ1-6|-|-|TRBV28
TGTGCCAGCAGTTTATCTGTAAATTCACCCCTCCACTTT
CASSLSVNSPLHF
>TRBJ1-2|-|-|TRBV19
TGTGCCAGTAGTCGCTATGGCTACACCTTC
CASSRYGYTF
>TRBJ1-1|-|-|TRBV19
TGTGCCAGTACCCAAAGGAGCCCCACCAACACTGAAGCTTTCTTT
CASTQRSPTNTEAFF
>TRBJ2-1|-|-|TRBV7-3
TGTGCCAGCAGTCCCCGCGGGGCGGGGGCGGGGGTCTTAACGGGTGAGCAGTTCTTC
CASSPRGAGAGVLTGEQFF